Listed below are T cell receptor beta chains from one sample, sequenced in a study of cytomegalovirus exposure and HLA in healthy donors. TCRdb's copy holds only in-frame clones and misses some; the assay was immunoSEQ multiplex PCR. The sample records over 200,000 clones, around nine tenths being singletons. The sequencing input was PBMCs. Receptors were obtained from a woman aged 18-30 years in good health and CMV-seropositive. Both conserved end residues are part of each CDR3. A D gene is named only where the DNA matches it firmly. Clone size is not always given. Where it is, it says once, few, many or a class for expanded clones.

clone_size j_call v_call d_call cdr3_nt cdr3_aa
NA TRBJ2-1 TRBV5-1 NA TGCGCCAGCAGCTTCACGGGTGAGCAGTTCTTC CASSFTGEQFF
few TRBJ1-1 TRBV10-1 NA TGCGCCAGCAGTGAGACAATCCTGAACACTGAAGCTTTCTTT CASSETILNTEAFF
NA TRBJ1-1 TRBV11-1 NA TGTGCCAGCAGCTTCAGGGCTGGGAACACTGAAGCTTTCTTT CASSFRAGNTEAFF
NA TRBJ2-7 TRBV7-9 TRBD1 TGTGCCAGCAGCTTAGGCAGGGGGCAGGGGCAGTACTTC CASSLGRGQGQYF
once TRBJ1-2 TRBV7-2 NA TGTGCCAGCAGCTTGTGGACAGAATCTAACTATGGCTACACCTTC CASSLWTESNYGYTF
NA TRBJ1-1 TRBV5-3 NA TGTGCCAGAAGCACCACATCGACAGCGCCTGAAGCTTTCTTT CARSTTSTAPEAFF
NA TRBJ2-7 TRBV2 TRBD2 TGTGCCAGCAGTATCGAGCGGGGGAGAGGGTACGAGCAGTACTTC CASSIERGRGYEQYF
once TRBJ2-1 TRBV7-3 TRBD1 TGTGCCAGCAGCTCGCCCACCGGGACAGGGGACAATGAGCAGTTCTTC CASSSPTGTGDNEQFF
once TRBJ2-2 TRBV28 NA TGTGCCAGCATACCCCGAGGGACTCAGAACACCGGGGAGCTGTTTTTT CASIPRGTQNTGELFF
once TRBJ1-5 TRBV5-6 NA TGTGCCAGCAGCTTGGGGCAGGGCAGAAGCAATCAGCCCCAGCATTTT CASSLGQGRSNQPQHF
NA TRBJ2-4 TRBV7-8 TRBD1 TGTGCCAGCAGCGAAGACAGGGGGCTGGGGGATGCCCTAGCCAAAAACATTCAGTACTTC CASSEDRGLGDALAKNIQYF
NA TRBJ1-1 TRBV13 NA TGTGCCAGCAGCCCCCTAGGTTTGCGTACCGAAGCTTTCTTT CASSPLGLRTEAFF
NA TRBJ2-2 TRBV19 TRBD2 TGTGCCAGTAGTATTGGCCTAGCGGGAGGGGGGGAGCTGTTTTTT CASSIGLAGGGELFF
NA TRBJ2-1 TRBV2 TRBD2 TGTGCCAGCACGGTTAGCGGGAGTGCCTACAATGAGCAGTTCTTC CASTVSGSAYNEQFF
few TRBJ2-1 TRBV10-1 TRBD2 TGCGCCAGCAGTGAGTCGAAGGGACTAGCGGGAGTTGAGCAGTTCTTC CASSESKGLAGVEQFF
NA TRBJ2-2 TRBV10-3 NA TGTGCCATCAGTGAGATGAGCGCCGGGGAGCTGTTTTTT CAISEMSAGELFF
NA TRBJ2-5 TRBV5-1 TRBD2 TGCGCCAGCAGCTTGAATTACCTAGCGGGAGAAGGAGAGACCCAGTACTTC CASSLNYLAGEGETQYF
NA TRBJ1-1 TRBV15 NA TGTGCCACCAGCAGAGGCCCGGGGAACACTGAAGCTTTCTTT CATSRGPGNTEAFF
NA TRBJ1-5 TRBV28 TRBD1 TGTGCCAGCAGTTTATCTACAGGGGATCAGCCCCAGCATTTT CASSLSTGDQPQHF
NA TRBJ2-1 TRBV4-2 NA TGTGCCAGCAGCCAACTAGGTCTCGTCGATGAGCAGTTCTTC CASSQLGLVDEQFF
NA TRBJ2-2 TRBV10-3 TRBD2 TGTGCCATCAGACAAGCGGGAGTGGAGCTGTTTTTT CAIRQAGVELFF